This T cell receptor (beta chain) was documented in a study of blood T cell repertoires in COVID-19 (dated by TCRdb to the early 2020s). With respect to the entire study: Samples from collaborators originated in the United States, Italy and Spain and spanned both the acute and convalescent phases of COVID-19. A freely available public database, intended as a resource for researchers studying the immune response to SARS-CoV-2, is where the repertoires were released. Where available, HLA class I and class II types were obtained from metadata supplied by the sample provider rather than from assay-based typing. Deeply sampled blood TCRbeta repertoires from subjects exposed to, actively infected with, or recovered from COVID-19 were included in the dataset. The material from the prospective study consisted of cDNA or gDNA derived from T cells, B-cell-depleted T cells, or PBMCs. The sample metadata nearly always contained a de-identified subject ID, COVID-19 status, age in years and sex. Samples were obtained from the ongoing ImmuneRACE study (first 160 participants) and from over a thousand subjects provided by 6 global collaborators.

The germline V gene gives CDR1 as SGHRS and CDR2 as YFSETQ. Taken from cysteine to phenylalanine, the CDR3 has 15 residues. The entry retains the CDR3 DNA only, 45 bases that are in frame from base 1. The V end gives up 2 bases and the J end 3 bases, leaving 4 bases in the junction not matched to a gene. Overall study outcomes, separate from this receptor: How much clinical and demographic metadata was included differed by source and by participant, and the metadata was provided uncurated.

TCRbeta CDR3 regions were amplified from genomic DNA by means of the immunoSEQ Assay, a bias-controlled multiplex PCR. The original pipeline was this. Nucleated cell counts per sample were estimated from amplification of reference gene primers within the assay. Sequence reads were collapsed and filtered to measure the absolute abundance of every unique TCRbeta CDR3 rearrangement. For each sample, productive Simpson clonality was calculated as the square root of Simpson's diversity index across productive rearrangements. Not all clones reach the TCRdb copy of this immuneACCESS table, which keeps in-frame sequences only. Checked studies attribute under half of the gap to unresolved V genes and leave the rest unexplained. V, J and clone size are those of that table, while D and trimming were read from the DNA. This sample holds about 190,000 clones; about 88% were observed only once. 4% to 5% of the sample is taken by the ten largest.

Points on this clone: Its antigen is still unknown. Nothing much larger sits one base from this clone, and base qualities are not available.

Each collaborating institution followed its own protocols to collect whole blood in K2EDTA tubes. Collaborator samples were shipped for TCRbeta analysis as frozen whole blood, isolated PBMCs, or DNA extracted from either sample type. This chain is built from TRBV5-1 and TRBJ2-3, and 9 junction bases match TRBD2. The sequencing sample was made of peripheral blood. This receptor was taken from a woman of 80 years or more with acute or convalescent COVID-19. The sequenced DNA: TGCGCCAGCAGCTTAGGGACTAGCATGACAGATACGCAGTATTTT. Protein translation: CASSLGTSMTDTQYF.